These T cell receptor beta chains were read from a single sample in a study of T cell responses to AZD1222 COVID-19 vaccine. Sequencing used immunoSEQ multiplex PCR; TCRdb keeps in-frame clones, though not all of them. This table holds over 100,000 clones, 90% found once. This sample comprised peripheral blood, obtained on day 0 of AZD1222 vaccination. Receptor source: an adult in good health. CDR3s include the opening cysteine and the closing phenylalanine or tryptophan. The D gene is left open where the match is weak. Not every row has a clone size; where given, it reads once, few, many or a size class.

J gene	D gene	clone size	V gene	CDR3 DNA	CDR3 protein
TRBJ2-7	-	-	TRBV21-1	TGTGCCAGTACAGGGGACTCGGGGTACGAGCAGTACTTC	CASTGDSGYEQYF
TRBJ1-1	TRBD1	-	TRBV2	TGTGCCAGCAGTCGACAGGGGCCTGAAGCTTTCTTT	CASSRQGPEAFF
TRBJ1-2	-	-	TRBV21-1	TGTGCCAGCAGCAAAGCCCTGAACCCGAGGAAGTATGGCTACACCTTC	CASSKALNPRKYGYTF
TRBJ1-5	-	-	TRBV2	TGTGCCAGCGAGGGAGGGGGAAATCAGCCCCAGCATTTT	CASEGGGNQPQHF
TRBJ2-5	-	-	TRBV21-1	TGTGCCAGCAGCAAAGGTCGGGACAGGGAGAGGCTTGCGAAATGGGCCCAGTACTTC	CASSKGRDRERLAKWAQYF
TRBJ2-4	-	-	TRBV19	TGTGCCAGTACCTGGGGGGGGGCTAGCGAGGACATTCAGTACTTC	CASTWGGASEDIQYF
TRBJ1-2	-	-	TRBV21-1	TGTGCCAGCAGCAAAACGCCGGAGAACGGAGGAAACTATGGCTACACCTTC	CASSKTPENGGNYGYTF
TRBJ2-7	TRBD2	-	TRBV6-5	TGTGCCAGCACCAGGACTAGCGGGGGAAGCGAGCAGTACTTC	CASTRTSGGSEQYF
TRBJ1-3	-	-	TRBV6-2/TRBV6-3	TGTGCCAGCAGTTCCGGTCCGGGCGTGGGCTCTGGAAACACCATATATTTT	CASSSGPGVGSGNTIYF
TRBJ1-2	TRBD1	-	TRBV2	TGTGCCAGCAGTCGTACAGGGGGCTCCCTCTATGGCTACACCTTC	CASSRTGGSLYGYTF
TRBJ1-3	-	-	TRBV5-8	TGTGCCAGCAGCTTGGAGGGGACCTACTCTGGAAACACCATATATTTT	CASSLEGTYSGNTIYF
TRBJ2-1	-	-	TRBV3-1/TRBV3-2	TGTGCCAGCAGTCTTGGTCGGGGGGCTGAGCAGTTCTTC	CASSLGRGAEQFF
TRBJ1-2	-	-	TRBV7-9	TGTGCCAGCAGCTTAATACGCGGTCAGAGAATCTCCTATGGCTACACCTTC	CASSLIRGQRISYGYTF
TRBJ2-3	-	-	TRBV6-5	TGTGCCAGCAGTTACACCCGTTCTGGCACAGATACGCAGTATTTT	CASSYTRSGTDTQYF
TRBJ2-7	TRBD2	few	TRBV11-3	TGTGCCAGCAGCTCGAGTAGCGGGGCCTACGAGCAGTACTTC	CASSSSSGAYEQYF
TRBJ2-2	TRBD2	-	TRBV6-4	TGTGCCAGCCGGGAGGTTTCCAACACCGGGGAGCTGTTTTTT	CASREVSNTGELFF
TRBJ1-1	TRBD1	-	TRBV19	TGTGCCAGTAGTACTCAACAGGGGGCCATTGAAGCTTTCTTT	CASSTQQGAIEAFF
TRBJ2-3	-	-	TRBV28	TGTGCCAGCAGTCCTAACCACGGGCTGATCACAGATACGCAGTATTTT	CASSPNHGLITDTQYF
TRBJ1-3	TRBD1	-	TRBV6-5	TGTGCCAGCAGCGGCACAGGGGGCTCTGGAAACACCATATATTTT	CASSGTGGSGNTIYF
TRBJ1-2	-	-	TRBV28	TGTGCCAGCAGGCCAACAGGGTACGGCTACACCTTC	CASRPTGYGYTF
TRBJ2-3	-	-	TRBV19	TGTGCCAGTAGTATATCCGGGACAGATACGCAGTATTTT	CASSISGTDTQYF
TRBJ1-2	-	-	TRBV4-3	TGCGCCAGCAGCCAGGACTCCCCATGGGGCTATGGCTACACCTTC	CASSQDSPWGYGYTF
TRBJ2-7	TRBD1	-	TRBV5-1	TGCGCCAGCAGCCCCGGACAGGACCTCTCCTACGAGCAGTACTTC	CASSPGQDLSYEQYF
TRBJ2-2	-	-	TRBV15	TGTGCCACCAGCAGAGATTTTTACACCGGGGAGCTGTTTTTT	CATSRDFYTGELFF
TRBJ1-1	-	once	TRBV7-9	TGTGCCAGCATTTTTTTGAACACTGAAGCTTTCTTT	CASIFLNTEAFF
TRBJ2-1	-	-	TRBV6-2/TRBV6-3	TGTGCCAGCAGCCGCGTGGGGGTAAATGAGCAGTTCTTC	CASSRVGVNEQFF
TRBJ2-7	TRBD2	-	TRBV6-2/TRBV6-3	TGTGCCAGCAGTTTTAGGGCTAGCGGACCTTACGAGCAGTACTTC	CASSFRASGPYEQYF
TRBJ2-7	TRBD1	-	TRBV7-2	TGTGCCAGCAGCTTCGGGACAGGCGGGCGCGAGCAGTACTTC	CASSFGTGGREQYF
TRBJ1-1	TRBD1	-	TRBV30	TGTGCCTGGAGTAATGCGGCAGGGGGGAACACTGAAGCTTTCTTT	CAWSNAAGGNTEAFF
TRBJ1-1	-	-	TRBV10-3	TGTGCCATCAGAACAGGGACTGAAGCTTTCTTT	CAIRTGTEAFF
TRBJ1-2	-	-	TRBV6-2/TRBV6-3	TGTGCCAGCAGTTACCGGACAGACTCCTACACCTTC	CASSYRTDSYTF
TRBJ1-2	TRBD1	-	TRBV29-1	TGCAGCGCCGGGACAGGCCTAAAAGGCTACACCTTC	CSAGTGLKGYTF
TRBJ1-4	-	-	TRBV18	TGTGCCAGCTCACCACTCCGGTTCGGGGACCTAGGGAATGAAAAACTGTTTTTT	CASSPLRFGDLGNEKLFF
TRBJ1-5	-	-	TRBV5-8	TGTGCCAGCAGCTTGGTAACGGTGGGGGGAAGTGGCAATCAGCCCCAGCATTTT	CASSLVTVGGSGNQPQHF
TRBJ1-5	-	once	TRBV24-1	TGTGCCACCAGTGATTTAACGAGCAATCAGCCCCAGCATTTT	CATSDLTSNQPQHF
TRBJ1-1	-	-	TRBV20-1	TGCAGTGCGGGGGGGAACACTGAAGCTTTCTTT	CSAGGNTEAFF
TRBJ2-7	TRBD1	-	TRBV6-5	TGTGCCAGCAGTTACTGGGGACAGGGGGGGGTCTACGAGCAGTACTTC	CASSYWGQGGVYEQYF
TRBJ1-5	TRBD1	-	TRBV28	TGTGCCAGCAGGGCGACAGGGGGCAATCAGCCCCAGCATTTT	CASRATGGNQPQHF
TRBJ1-2	-	-	TRBV2	TGTGCCAGCAGTGACAGAACTAACTATGGCTACACCTTC	CASSDRTNYGYTF
TRBJ2-1	TRBD2	once	TRBV9	TGTGCCAGCAGCGTAGCCCTACTAGCGGGGAATGAGCAGTTCTTC	CASSVALLAGNEQFF
TRBJ1-2	TRBD1	-	TRBV12-5	TGTGCTAGTGGTGCGAACTCAGGGGGCGCTTTGAGCTATGGCTACACCTTC	CASGANSGGALSYGYTF
TRBJ2-7	-	-	TRBV5-5	TGTGCCAGCAGCTCGGCAGGGAACTACGAGCAGTACTTC	CASSSAGNYEQYF
TRBJ2-7	-	-	TRBV19	TGTGCCAGTAGTCAGGAAGGGCGCTCTACCTACGAGCAGTACTTC	CASSQEGRSTYEQYF